The 28 T cell receptor beta chains presented below share a single source sample, sequenced in a study of blood T cell repertoires in COVID-19. Some clones are missing from TCRdb's copy, which holds only in-frame ones; the method was immunoSEQ multiplex PCR. The table shows over 250,000 clones, with around 90% occurring only once. What was sequenced was PBMCs or T cells enriched from blood (not recorded which). The source of these receptors is a woman between 50 and 59 years old who had recovered from COVID-19.

J is TRBJ1-2 and V is TRBV3-1 (or the pseudogene TRBV3-2), with D maybe TRBD1 (5 bases). Trimming cost V 4 bases and J 2 bases, with 8 bases left between them. This CDR3 region has 13 residues. Germline CDR1 reads LGHDT; CDR2 reads YNNKEL (reference sequence). CDR3 in amino acids: CASSPDRNYGYTF. CDR3 coding DNA: TGTGCCAGCAGCCCTGACAGAAACTATGGCTACACCTTC.

This chain joins TRBV6-6 and TRBJ1-6, with a tentative D call TRBD1 (5 bases). The CDR3 covers 17 residues. The V end lost 5 bases, the J end lost 8 bases, and 22 bases lay between the germline ends. Germline V gives CDR1 MNHNY, CDR2 SVGAGI (reference sequence). CDR3 sequence (DNA): TGTGCCAGCAGTCGCAGCCGGTGGCGGGGGGGTGATTCACCCCTCCACTTT. It translates to CASSRSRWRGGDSPLHF.

The chain is built from TRBV7-2 and TRBJ2-4; D might be TRBD2 (5 bases). Trimming left V 3 bases short and J 1 base short, with 13 bases between. In germline, CDR1 is SGHTA, CDR2 FQGNSA. The CDR3 runs to 16 residues. The CDR3 bases are TGTGCCAGCAGCTTTTTATTTAGCGTGGCCAAAAACATTCAGTACTTC. It codes for CASSFLFSVAKNIQYF.

The rearrangement uses TRBV7-9 and TRBJ1-3, with D uncertain. Trimming cost V 5 bases and J 0 bases, with 14 bases left between them. The CDR3 extends over 16 amino acids. Germline CDR1 and CDR2: SEHNR and FQNEAQ (reference sequence). This CDR3 reads CASSLVEVASGNTIYF. CDR3 DNA: TGTGCCAGCAGCCTTGTCGAGGTAGCCTCTGGAAACACCATATATTTT.

This chain links TRBV5-1 with TRBJ2-7, with 13 bases that match TRBD2. The CDR3 spans 15 residues. V was clipped by 5 bases and J by 4 bases; unmatched bases: 6. Germline loops: CDR1 SGHRS, CDR2 YFSETQ. The CDR3 DNA reads as TGCGCCAGCAGTAGGGGACTAGCGGGGAGATACGAGCAGTACTTC. Translating gives CASSRGLAGRYEQYF.

V usage is TRBV28 and J usage is TRBJ1-2, with 9 bases fitting TRBD1. This CDR3 comprises 12 residues. The germline gives CDR1 MDHEN, CDR2 SYDVKM. V was clipped by 5 bases and J by 8 bases; unmatched bases: 3. CDR3 bases: TGTGCCAGCAGTGCGGACAGGGGAGGCTACACCTTC. This sequence encodes CASSADRGGYTF.

The chain couples TRBV4-1 to TRBJ2-4; 8 nucleotides agree with TRBD1. This CDR3 region has 15 residues. The V segment lost 6 bases and the J segment 9 bases; nucleotides outside the gene matches: 13. Germline V lookup: CDR1 MGHRA, CDR2 YSYEKL. For the CDR3, the DNA is TGCGCCAGCAGTCTATACGACAGGGGTCCGGGCATTCAGTACTTC. Amino acids: CASSLYDRGPGIQYF.

The chain carries TRBV3-1 (or the pseudogene TRBV3-2) and TRBJ2-7; D is undetermined. From germline, CDR1 is LGHDT and CDR2 YNNKEL (reference sequence). This CDR3 comprises 13 residues. Trimming stripped 4 bases from V and 2 bases from J, with 9 bases between. The DNA of the CDR3 is TGTGCCAGCAGCCTAGCTGCGGCCTACGAGCAGTACTTC. Translation gives CASSLAAAYEQYF.

In regard to this clone: The same CDR3 is also encoded by other DNA sequences in this sample. The V call is TRBV6-5, the J call TRBJ2-1, with 11 bases identical to TRBD2. V trimming: 0 bases; J trimming: 4 bases; junction bases outside the gene matches: 2. The CDR3 spans 16 residues. Per the germline V gene, CDR1 is MNHEY and CDR2 is SVGAGI. CDR3 residues: CASSYSLAGGYNEQFF. DNA of the CDR3: TGTGCCAGCAGTTACTCGCTAGCGGGAGGATACAATGAGCAGTTCTTC.

The chain has TRBV18 and TRBJ2-5; D not resolved. The CDR3 has 13 residues. Germline CDR1 and CDR2: KGHSH and LQKENI. Trimming shortened V by 6 bases and J by 10 bases, and 18 bases separated the two germline ends. CDR3 sequence (DNA): TGTGCCAGCTCCCCTCTCCCCCCCGAGGACCAGTACTTC. Its translation is CASSPLPPEDQYF. Filled out from reference TRBV18 and TRBJ2-5, the complete variable domain reads NAGVMQNPRHLVRRRGQEARLRCSPMKGHSHVYWYRQLPEEGLKFMVYLQKENIIDESGMPKERFSAEFPKEGPSILRIQQVVRGDSAAYFCASSPLPPEDQYFGPGTRLLVL.

This clone has more than one count but fewer than ten. J is TRBJ2-1 and V is TRBV30; a possible D gene is TRBD1 (6 bases). Trimming took 4 bases from V and 7 from J, leaving 23 bases between them. CDR1 and CDR2 from the germline V gene are GTSNPN and SVGIG (reference sequence). The CDR3 is 16 amino acids. CDR3 sequence: CAWKIEGDSQINEQFF. DNA for the CDR3: TGTGCCTGGAAGATTGAGGGGGATTCGCAGATAAATGAGCAGTTCTTC. The full variable domain, completed using reference TRBV30 and TRBJ2-1, is SQTIHQWPATLVQPVGSPLSLECTVEGTSNPNLYWYRQAAGRGLQLLFYSVGIGQISSEVPQNLSASRPQDRQFILSSKKLLLSDSGFYLCAWKIEGDSQINEQFFGPGTRLTVL.

This clone was observed once. The V call is TRBV2, the J call TRBJ1-1; 9 bases fit TRBD1. This CDR3 has 15 residues. Germline V gene data show CDR1 as SNHLY and CDR2 as FYNNEI. V shed 7 bases and J 2 bases; nucleotides not matched to a gene: 8. CDR3 coding DNA: TGTGCCAGCATCCCCCGGACAGGGGATAACACTGAAGCTTTCTTT. Translating it yields CASIPRTGDNTEAFF.

This chain joins TRBV24-1 and TRBJ1-5; D remains ambiguous. With 3 bases removed from V and 2 bases from J, the gap between germline ends came to 10 bases. This CDR3 has 15 amino acids. The V gene's germline CDR1 is KGHDR and CDR2 SFDVKD. In DNA, the CDR3 is TGTGCCACCAGTGATGAACGGCAGGGCAATCAGCCCCAGCATTTT. This translates into CATSDERQGNQPQHF.

The chain couples TRBV19 to TRBJ2-5; 7 bases line up with TRBD2. The germline gives CDR1 LNHDA, CDR2 SQIVND (reference sequence). This CDR3 comprises 16 residues. V was pared by 6 bases and J by 3 bases, with 13 bases of the junction left unmatched. CDR3: CASRRGGAANEETQYF. CDR3 bases: TGTGCCAGTAGACGGGGAGGGGCAGCCAATGAAGAGACCCAGTACTTC. The entire variable domain, with the rest obtained from reference TRBV19 and TRBJ2-5, is as follows: DGGITQSPKYLFRKEGQNVTLSCEQNLNHDAMYWYRQDPGQGLRLIYYSQIVNDFQKGDIAEGYSVSREKKESFPLTVTSAQKNPTAFYLCASRRGGAANEETQYFGPGTRLLVL.

This clone has a single count. V and J are TRBV3-1 (or the pseudogene TRBV3-2) and TRBJ1-2, with 7 positions matching TRBD1. V lost 4 bases and J lost 7; bases outside the gene matches: 9. Germline-derived CDR1 and CDR2 are LGHDT and YNNKEL (reference sequence). CDR3 length equals 14 residues. The CDR3 nucleotides are TGTGCCAGCAGCCCGACCGACAGGGTTGGTGGCTACACCTTC. Its translation is CASSPTDRVGGYTF.

The rearrangement joins TRBV7-2 to TRBJ1-1; 9 nucleotides match TRBD1. V lost 1 base, J lost 1 base, and 10 bases stayed unmatched. CDR1 SGHTA and CDR2 FQGNSA come from the germline V gene. The CDR3 length is 18 residues. CDR3 loop: CASSLVNRGRGGNTEAFF. The CDR3 coding sequence is TGTGCCAGCAGCTTAGTCAACAGGGGGCGCGGAGGGAACACTGAAGCTTTCTTT. Combining the CDR3 with reference TRBV7-2 and TRBJ1-1 gives the whole variable domain GAGVSQSPSNKVTEKGKDVELRCDPISGHTALYWYRQSLGQGLEFLIYFQGNSAPDKSGLPSDRFSAERTGGSVSTLTIQRTQQEDSAVYLCASSLVNRGRGGNTEAFFGQGTRLTVV.

The CDR3 region has the DNA TGTGCCAGCAGCTTAATCTCCGGGAATTATAATTCACCCCTCCACTTT. Protein product: CASSLISGNYNSPLHF. The chain links TRBV11-3 to TRBJ1-6; D is undetermined. This CDR3 is 16 amino acids long. Trimming left V 2 bases short and J 4 bases short, with 12 bases between. Germline-derived CDR1 and CDR2 are SGHNT and YENEEA.

The chain links TRBV5-5 to TRBJ2-4, with 7 bases aligning to TRBD1. Germline V CDR1 and CDR2: SGHKS, YYEKEE (reference sequence). Trimming took 0 bases from V and 5 from J; bases not matched to a gene: 5. This CDR3 region has 15 residues. The CDR3 region is CASSLARGLENIQYF. CDR3 DNA: TGTGCCAGCAGCTTGGCCAGGGGGTTGGAAAACATTCAGTACTTC.

The chain uses TRBV7-2 and TRBJ1-6, with 8 bases that match TRBD1. The CDR3 is 15 residues long. In germline, CDR1 is SGHTA, CDR2 FQGNSA. Trimming removed 5 bases from V and 9 bases from J; junction bases left unmatched: 9. CDR3 protein: CASSQTGVSFSPLHF. Here the CDR3 DNA reads TGTGCCAGCAGCCAGACAGGGGTTTCATTTTCACCCCTCCACTTT.

The chain joins TRBV25-1 to TRBJ2-7, with 7 bases aligning to TRBD2. The junction had 8 bases not matched to a gene; V was cut back by 2 bases and J by 4 bases. The germline CDR1 and CDR2 sequences are MGHDK and SYGVNS. The CDR3 covers 15 residues. CDR3 nucleotides: TGTGCCAGCAGTGAAGGTCTAGCGGAACATTACGAGCAGTACTTC. Translating it yields CASSEGLAEHYEQYF.

This chain joins TRBV7-9 and TRBJ2-3, with D perhaps TRBD1 (6 bases). This CDR3 region has 15 residues. The V and J ends lost 2 bases and 1 base respectively, with 10 bases between them. Looked up from germline, CDR1 is SEHNR and CDR2 is FQNEAQ (reference sequence). The CDR3 region is CASSLTAGGTDTQYF. CDR3 sequence (DNA): TGTGCCAGCAGCTTAACGGCAGGGGGCACAGATACGCAGTATTTT.

The chain employs TRBV19 and TRBJ2-1, with D perhaps TRBD2 (6 bases). Trimming removed 4 bases at V and 9 bases at J, with 10 bases between. In germline, CDR1 is LNHDA, CDR2 SQIVND (reference sequence). This CDR3 is built from 12 residues. CDR3 region: CASSRGETEQFF. CDR3 DNA sequence: TGTGCCAGTAGTAGGGGGGAAACTGAGCAGTTCTTC.

J is TRBJ1-5 and V is TRBV19; 7 nucleotides agree with TRBD1. The germline V gene has CDR1 LNHDA and CDR2 SQIVND (reference sequence). This CDR3 region has 14 residues. Trimming removed 11 bases from V and 0 bases from J; junction bases left unmatched: 7. CDR3 in amino acids: CAAGTAYSNQPQHF. Written as DNA, the CDR3 is TGTGCCGCAGGGACAGCCTATAGCAATCAGCCCCAGCATTTT.

J is TRBJ1-3 and V is TRBV19; no clear D gene. The CDR3 extends over 14 amino acids. Germline lookup yields CDR1 LNHDA and CDR2 SQIVND (reference sequence). The germline V and J ends were trimmed by 1 base and 3 bases, with 7 bases remaining between them. CDR3 loop: CASSIVVGGNTIYF. DNA of the CDR3: TGTGCCAGTAGTATAGTCGTCGGTGGAAACACCATATATTTT.

The gene calls are TRBV7-9 and TRBJ2-7; perhaps TRBD2 as D (6 bases). The CDR3 has 19 amino acids. Germline values: CDR1 SEHNR, CDR2 FQNEAQ (reference sequence). V was cut by 2 bases and J by 4 bases, with 27 bases left in between. The CDR3 loop reads CASSLSRVSGVGWGYEQYF. The CDR3 bases are TGTGCCAGCAGCTTATCGCGGGTTAGCGGCGTCGGTTGGGGGTACGAGCAGTACTTC.

The rearrangement uses TRBV6-1 and TRBJ1-6, with D perhaps matching TRBD1 (5 bases). The CDR3 consists of 14 residues. Trimming left V 3 bases short and J 9 bases short, with 12 bases between. CDR1 MNHNS and CDR2 SASEGT come from the germline V gene. CDR3 nucleotide sequence: TGTGCCAGCAGTGAGTTAAGACAGATTTCACCCCTCCACTTT. Translating gives CASSELRQISPLHF.

V is TRBV4-1 and J is TRBJ1-3; unclear D gene. Germline V gene data show CDR1 as MGHRA and CDR2 as YSYEKL. Trimming left V 5 bases short and J 0 bases short, with 17 bases between. CDR3 length: 17 amino acids. This CDR3 is CASSGFHTPNSGNTIYF. DNA of the CDR3: TGCGCCAGCAGCGGCTTTCATACGCCGAACTCTGGAAACACCATATATTTT.

The chain couples TRBV28 to TRBJ1-1, with no clear D. Germline assignment: CDR1 MDHEN and CDR2 SYDVKM. This CDR3 comprises 13 residues. V shed 3 bases and J shed 2 bases, with 7 bases lying between them. Here the CDR3 reads CASSFPTNTEAFF. CDR3 sequence (DNA): TGTGCCAGCAGTTTTCCCACTAACACTGAAGCTTTCTTT.